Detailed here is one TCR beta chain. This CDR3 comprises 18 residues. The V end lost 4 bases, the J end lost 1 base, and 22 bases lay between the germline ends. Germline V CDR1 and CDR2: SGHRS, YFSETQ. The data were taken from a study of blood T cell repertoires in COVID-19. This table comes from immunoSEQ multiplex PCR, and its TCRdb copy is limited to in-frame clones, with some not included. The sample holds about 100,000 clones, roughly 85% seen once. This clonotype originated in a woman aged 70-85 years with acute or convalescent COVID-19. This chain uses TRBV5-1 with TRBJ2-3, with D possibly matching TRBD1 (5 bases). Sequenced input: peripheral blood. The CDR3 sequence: CASSQVGIREGGTDTQYF. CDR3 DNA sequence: TGCGCCAGCAGCCAAGTGGGGATCAGGGAAGGCGGCACAGATACGCAGTATTTT.